The subject of this entry is one TCR beta chain. Looked up from germline, CDR1 is SGHDT and CDR2 is YYEEEE. V trimming: 2 bases; J trimming: 0 bases; junction bases outside the gene matches: 5. This CDR3 contains 15 residues. The source of the sample is a study of technical replicates of blood from a few donors. Clones were read by immunoSEQ multiplex PCR, and TCRdb kept only the in-frame ones, dropping some. In the table there are tens of thousands of clones, about 94% of which are singletons. The specimen was T cells isolated from PBMCs. The clonotype comes from a human donor in good health. The chain couples TRBV5-6 to TRBJ2-7; TRBD1 matches 7 bases. The CDR3 DNA reads TGTGCCAGCAGCTTTGGGACAGTGACCTCCTACGAGCAGTACTTC. Amino acids: CASSFGTVTSYEQYF.